This T cell receptor (beta chain) appears in the sequencing data of a study of memory CD4+ T cells and cytomegalovirus serostatus. The wider study: Healthy Belgian adult donors included under ten CMV-positive and approximately 25 CMV-negative people.

Measured with immunoSEQ multiplex PCR; TCRdb has only the in-frame clones, and not every one. The sample has approximately 60,000 clones, 81% seen once. Single viable CD3+CD4+CD8-CD45RO+ cells were sorted as the memory CD4+ T cells. CDR1 and CDR2 (germline): SGHNT, YYREEE (reference sequence). V trimming: 0 bases; J trimming: 10 bases; junction bases outside the gene matches: 5. The CDR3 length is 14 residues. Sequencing input: memory CD4+ T cells from blood. The rearrangement joins TRBV5-4 to TRBJ2-1, with TRBD2 matching over 9 bases. This TCR was recovered from an adult in good health and CMV-seronegative. CDR3: CASSLAGSGREQFF. As DNA, the CDR3 is TGTGCCAGCAGCTTGGCTGGTAGCGGGAGAGAGCAGTTCTTC.